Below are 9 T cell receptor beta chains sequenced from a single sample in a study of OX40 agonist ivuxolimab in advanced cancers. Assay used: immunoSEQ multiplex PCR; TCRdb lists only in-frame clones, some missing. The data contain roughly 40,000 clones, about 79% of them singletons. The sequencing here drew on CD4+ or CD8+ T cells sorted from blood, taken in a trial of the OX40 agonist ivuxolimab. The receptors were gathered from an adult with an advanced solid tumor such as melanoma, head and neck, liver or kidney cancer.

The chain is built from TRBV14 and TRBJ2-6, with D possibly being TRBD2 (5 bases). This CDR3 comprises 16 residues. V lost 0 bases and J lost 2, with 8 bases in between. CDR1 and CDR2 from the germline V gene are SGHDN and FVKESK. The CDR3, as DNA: TGTGCCAGCAGCCAAGATATCGGGACTGGGGCCAACGTCCTGACTTTC. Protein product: CASSQDIGTGANVLTF.

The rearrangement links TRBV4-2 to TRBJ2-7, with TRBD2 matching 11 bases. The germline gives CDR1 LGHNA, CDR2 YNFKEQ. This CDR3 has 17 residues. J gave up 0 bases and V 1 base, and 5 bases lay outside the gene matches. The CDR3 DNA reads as TGTGCCAGCAGCCAAGTATTAGCGGGAGGGAGCTCCTACGAGCAGTACTTC. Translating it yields CASSQVLAGGSSYEQYF.

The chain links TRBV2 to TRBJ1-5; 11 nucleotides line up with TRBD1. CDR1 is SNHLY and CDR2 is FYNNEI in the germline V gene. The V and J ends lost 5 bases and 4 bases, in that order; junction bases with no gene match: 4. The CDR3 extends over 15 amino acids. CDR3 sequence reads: CASSSGQGANQPQHF. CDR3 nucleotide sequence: TGTGCCAGCAGTTCCGGACAGGGGGCGAATCAGCCCCAGCATTTT.

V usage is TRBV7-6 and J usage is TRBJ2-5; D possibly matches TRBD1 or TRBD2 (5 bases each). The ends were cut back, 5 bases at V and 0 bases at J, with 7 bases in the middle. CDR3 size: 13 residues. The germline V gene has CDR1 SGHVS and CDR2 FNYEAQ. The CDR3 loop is CASSRGYQETQYF. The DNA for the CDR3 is TGTGCCAGCAGCCGGGGCTACCAAGAGACCCAGTACTTC.

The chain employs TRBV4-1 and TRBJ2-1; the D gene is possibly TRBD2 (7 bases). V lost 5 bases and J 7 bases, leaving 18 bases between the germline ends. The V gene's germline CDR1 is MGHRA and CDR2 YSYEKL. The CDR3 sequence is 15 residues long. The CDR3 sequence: CASSDRRGGRNEQFF. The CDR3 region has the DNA TGCGCCAGCAGCGACAGGAGGGGGGGCCGGAATGAGCAGTTCTTC.

The CDR3, as DNA: TGTGCCAGCAGCCAAGAAAGAGGAAACGAGCAGTACTTC. Translating it yields CASSQERGNEQYF. V gene TRBV4-2 combines with J gene TRBJ2-7; D remains ambiguous. There are 13 residues in the CDR3. From germline, CDR1 is LGHNA and CDR2 YNFKEQ. Trimming took off 0 bases at V and 5 bases at J, with 8 bases between the two ends.

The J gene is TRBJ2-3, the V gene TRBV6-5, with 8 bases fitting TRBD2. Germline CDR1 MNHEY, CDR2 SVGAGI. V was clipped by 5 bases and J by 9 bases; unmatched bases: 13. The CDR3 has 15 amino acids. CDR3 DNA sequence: TGTGCCAGCAGTCGCTCCCGGGGGGGGCTCCCCACGCAGTATTTT. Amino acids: CASSRSRGGLPTQYF.

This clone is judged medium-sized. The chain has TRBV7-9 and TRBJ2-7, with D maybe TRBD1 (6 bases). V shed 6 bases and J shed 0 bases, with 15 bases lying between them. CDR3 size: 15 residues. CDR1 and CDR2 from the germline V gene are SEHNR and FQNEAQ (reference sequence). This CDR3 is CASSHPTGRSYEQYF. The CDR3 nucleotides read TGTGCCAGCAGTCACCCGACAGGTCGCTCCTACGAGCAGTACTTC.

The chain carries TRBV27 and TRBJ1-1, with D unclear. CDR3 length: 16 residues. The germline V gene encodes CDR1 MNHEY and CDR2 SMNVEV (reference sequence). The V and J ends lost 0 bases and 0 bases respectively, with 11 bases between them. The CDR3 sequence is CASSLSGGVMNTEAFF. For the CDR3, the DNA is TGTGCCAGCAGTTTATCGGGCGGGGTCATGAACACTGAAGCTTTCTTT.